The table lists the clone carrying this T cell receptor beta chain with a few counts. The target antigen is unknown. Germline values: CDR1 KGHSY, CDR2 FQNENV. V shed 1 base and J shed 1 base, with 8 bases lying between them. There are 15 residues in the CDR3. The sample comes from a study of beta chain features in type 1 diabetes. Expressed TCRB transcripts were sequenced, since all the RNA that had been isolated was reverse transcribed. Using immunoSEQ multiplex PCR, the repertoire was profiled, and TCRdb retains in-frame clones only, with some absent. The sample shows about 70,000 clones, almost 50% of them seen only once. Study results and limitations: TCRB CDR3 length was moderately but significantly reduced in all four CD4+ subsets of Type 1 diabetes patients.

The sequencing input was central memory CD4+ T cells from blood. The genes are TRBV16 and TRBJ1-5; the D gene is possibly TRBD1 (5 bases). The sequence was obtained from a man between 25 and 39 years old with type 1 diabetes. The CDR3 DNA reads as TGTGCCAGCAGCCAATGGTCAGGGAGCAATCAGCCCCAGCATTTT. This translates into CASSQWSGSNQPQHF.